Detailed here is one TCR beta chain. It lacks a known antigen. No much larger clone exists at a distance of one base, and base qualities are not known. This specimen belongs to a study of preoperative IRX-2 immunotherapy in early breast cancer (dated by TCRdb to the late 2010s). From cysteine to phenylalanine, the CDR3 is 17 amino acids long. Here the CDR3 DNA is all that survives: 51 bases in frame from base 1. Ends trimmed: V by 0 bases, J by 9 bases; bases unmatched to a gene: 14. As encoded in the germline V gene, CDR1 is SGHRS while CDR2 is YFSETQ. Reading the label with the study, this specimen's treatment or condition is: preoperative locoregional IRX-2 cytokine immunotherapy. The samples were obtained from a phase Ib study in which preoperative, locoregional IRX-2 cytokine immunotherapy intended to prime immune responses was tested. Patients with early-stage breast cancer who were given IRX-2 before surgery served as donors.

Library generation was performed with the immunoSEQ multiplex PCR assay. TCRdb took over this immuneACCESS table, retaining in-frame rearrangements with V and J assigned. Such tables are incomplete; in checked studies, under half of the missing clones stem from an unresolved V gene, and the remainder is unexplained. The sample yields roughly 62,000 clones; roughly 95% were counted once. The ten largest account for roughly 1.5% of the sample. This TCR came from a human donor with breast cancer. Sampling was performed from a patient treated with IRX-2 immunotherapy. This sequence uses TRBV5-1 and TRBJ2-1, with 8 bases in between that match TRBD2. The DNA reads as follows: TGCGCCAGCAGCTTGGCGCCGGCAGGACTAGCTTCTCTTGAGCAGTTCTTC. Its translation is CASSLAPAGLASLEQFF. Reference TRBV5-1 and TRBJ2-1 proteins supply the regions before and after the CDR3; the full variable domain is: KAGVTQTPRYLIKTRGQQVTLSCSPISGHRSVSWYQQTPGQGLQFLFEYFSETQRNKGNFPGRFSGRQFSNSRSEMNVSTLELGDSALYLCASSLAPAGLASLEQFFGPGTRLTVL.